This T cell receptor (beta chain) was retrieved from a study of cytomegalovirus exposure and HLA in healthy donors. Germline loops: CDR1 SNHLY, CDR2 FYNNEI. This CDR3 has 14 amino acids. The trim removed 4 bases at V and 9 bases at J, leaving 4 bases unmatched. The PCR contained 60 Vbeta and 13 Jbeta primers. The method was immunoSEQ multiplex PCR; TCRdb's version includes in-frame clones alone and lacks a portion of them. Altogether fewer than 130,000 clones are present, around two thirds being singletons, with the ten largest covering more than 2%. Specimen: PBMCs. The chain recombines TRBV2 with TRBJ2-4; 12 bases map to TRBD2. The sequence was collected from a man aged 50 to 59 in good health and CMV-seropositive. CDR3 sequence: CASSGLAGVGIQYF. In nucleotides, the CDR3 is TGTGCCAGCAGTGGACTAGCGGGAGTGGGCATTCAGTACTTC.